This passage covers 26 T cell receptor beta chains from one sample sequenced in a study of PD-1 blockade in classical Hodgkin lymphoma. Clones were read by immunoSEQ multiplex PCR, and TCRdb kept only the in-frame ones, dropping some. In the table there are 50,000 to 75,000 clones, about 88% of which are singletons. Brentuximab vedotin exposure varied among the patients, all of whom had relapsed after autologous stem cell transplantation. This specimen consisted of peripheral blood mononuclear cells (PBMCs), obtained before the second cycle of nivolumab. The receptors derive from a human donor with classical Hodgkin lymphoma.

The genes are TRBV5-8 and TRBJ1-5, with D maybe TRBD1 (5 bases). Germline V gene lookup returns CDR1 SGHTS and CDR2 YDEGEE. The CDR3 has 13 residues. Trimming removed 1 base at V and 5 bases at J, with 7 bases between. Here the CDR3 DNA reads TGTGCCAGCAGCTTGACAGGCTATCAGCCCCAGCATTTT. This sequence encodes CASSLTGYQPQHF.

CDR3 sequence (DNA): TGCGCCAGCAGCATCCTTGGGGGGAATCAGCCCCAGCATTTT. Translation gives CASSILGGNQPQHF. The chain employs TRBV5-1 and TRBJ1-5, with D maybe TRBD1 (5 bases). Between the trimmed V and J ends, which lost 4 bases and 4 bases, there was a span of 12 bases. CDR1 and CDR2 (germline): SGHRS, YFSETQ. CDR3 length: 14 amino acids.

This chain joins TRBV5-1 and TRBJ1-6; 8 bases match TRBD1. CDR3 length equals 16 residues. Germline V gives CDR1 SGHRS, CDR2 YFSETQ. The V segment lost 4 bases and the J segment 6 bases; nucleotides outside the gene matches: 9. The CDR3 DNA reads TGCGCCAGCAGCCTAGGGGCCAGGGGGCTTAATTCACCCCTCCACTTT. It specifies CASSLGARGLNSPLHF.

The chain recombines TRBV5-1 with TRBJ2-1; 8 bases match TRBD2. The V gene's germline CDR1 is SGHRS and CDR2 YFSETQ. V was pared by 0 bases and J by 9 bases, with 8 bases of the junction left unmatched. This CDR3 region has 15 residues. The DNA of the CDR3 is TGCGCCAGCAGCTTGGTCCGCGGGGGGCAGGGTGAGCAGTTCTTC. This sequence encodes CASSLVRGGQGEQFF.

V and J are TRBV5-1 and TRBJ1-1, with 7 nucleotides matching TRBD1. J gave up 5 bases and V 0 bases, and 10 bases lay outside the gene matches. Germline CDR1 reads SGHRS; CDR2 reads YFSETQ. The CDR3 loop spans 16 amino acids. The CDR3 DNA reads TGCGCCAGCAGCTTGGAGCCCCAGGGGGTGGGTACTGAAGCTTTCTTT. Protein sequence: CASSLEPQGVGTEAFF. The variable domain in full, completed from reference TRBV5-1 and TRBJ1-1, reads KAGVTQTPRYLIKTRGQQVTLSCSPISGHRSVSWYQQTPGQGLQFLFEYFSETQRNKGNFPGRFSGRQFSNSRSEMNVSTLELGDSALYLCASSLEPQGVGTEAFFGQGTRLTVV.

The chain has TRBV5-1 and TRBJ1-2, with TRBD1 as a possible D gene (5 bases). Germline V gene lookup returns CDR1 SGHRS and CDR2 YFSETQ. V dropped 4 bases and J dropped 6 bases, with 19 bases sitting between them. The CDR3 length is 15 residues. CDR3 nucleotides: TGCGCCAGCAGCATTACAGGCTCGGCCCCCGATGGCTACACCTTC. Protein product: CASSITGSAPDGYTF.

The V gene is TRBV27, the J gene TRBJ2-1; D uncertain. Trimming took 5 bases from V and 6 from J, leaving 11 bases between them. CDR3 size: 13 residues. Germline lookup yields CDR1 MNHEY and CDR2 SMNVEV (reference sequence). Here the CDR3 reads CASSVAAGNEQFF. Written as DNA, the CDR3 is TGTGCCAGCAGTGTTGCGGCAGGCAATGAGCAGTTCTTC.

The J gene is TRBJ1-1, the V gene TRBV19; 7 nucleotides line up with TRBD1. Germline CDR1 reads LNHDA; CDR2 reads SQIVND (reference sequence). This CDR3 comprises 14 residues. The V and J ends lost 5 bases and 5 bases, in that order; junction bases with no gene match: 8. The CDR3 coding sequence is TGTGCCAGTAGTGGGACAGCCCGAGGGACTGAAGCTTTCTTT. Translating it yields CASSGTARGTEAFF.

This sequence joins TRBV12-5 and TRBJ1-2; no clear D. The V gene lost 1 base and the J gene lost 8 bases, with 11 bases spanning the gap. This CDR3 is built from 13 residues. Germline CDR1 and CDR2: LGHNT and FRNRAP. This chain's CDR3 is CASGLGVPLGYTF. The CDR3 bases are TGTGCTAGTGGTTTGGGAGTCCCACTGGGCTACACCTTC.

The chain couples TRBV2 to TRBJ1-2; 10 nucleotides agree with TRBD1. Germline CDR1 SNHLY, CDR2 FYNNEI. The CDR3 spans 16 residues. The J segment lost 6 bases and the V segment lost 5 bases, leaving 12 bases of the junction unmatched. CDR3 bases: TGTGCCAGCAGTCCCCGGGACAGGGGCATATCGGATGGCTACACCTTC. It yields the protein CASSPRDRGISDGYTF.

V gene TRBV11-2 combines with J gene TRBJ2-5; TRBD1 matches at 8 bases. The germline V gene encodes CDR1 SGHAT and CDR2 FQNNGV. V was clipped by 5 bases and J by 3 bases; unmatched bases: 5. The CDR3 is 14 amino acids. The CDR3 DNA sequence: TGTGCCAGCAGCCTCGGGGACAGGAAAGAGACCCAGTACTTC. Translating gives CASSLGDRKETQYF.

The CDR3 loop is CASSFSGTETQYF. CDR3 bases: TGTGCCAGCAGCTTCTCAGGGACAGAGACCCAGTACTTC. The chain uses TRBV7-7 and TRBJ2-5; tentatively, D is TRBD1 or TRBD2 (5 bases each). This CDR3 is built from 13 residues. V was cut by 3 bases and J by 4 bases, with 9 bases left in between. CDR1 and CDR2 (germline): SSHAT, FNYEAQ (reference sequence). Variable domain in full (rest from reference TRBV7-7 and TRBJ2-5): GAGVSQSPRYKVTKRGQDVTLRCDPISSHATLYWYQQALGQGPEFLTYFNYEAQPDKSGLPSDRFSAERPEGSISTLTIQRTEQRDSAMYRCASSFSGTETQYFGPGTRLLVL.

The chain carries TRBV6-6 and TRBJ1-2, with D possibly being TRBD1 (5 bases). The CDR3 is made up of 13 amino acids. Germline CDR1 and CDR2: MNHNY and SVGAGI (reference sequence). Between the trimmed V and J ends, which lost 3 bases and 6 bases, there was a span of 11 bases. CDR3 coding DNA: TGTGCCAGCAGTTATTTGGGGCGAGATGGCTACACCTTC. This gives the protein CASSYLGRDGYTF.

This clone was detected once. The CDR3 loop reads CASSLGQGAGSPLHF. The CDR3, as DNA: TGTGCCAGCAGCTTAGGACAGGGGGCCGGTTCACCCCTCCACTTT. The chain employs TRBV13 and TRBJ1-6; 9 bases are a match to TRBD1. Trimming removed 0 bases from V and 9 bases from J; junction bases left unmatched: 3. This CDR3 is 15 amino acids long. The germline CDR1 and CDR2 sequences are PRHDT and FYEKMQ (reference sequence).

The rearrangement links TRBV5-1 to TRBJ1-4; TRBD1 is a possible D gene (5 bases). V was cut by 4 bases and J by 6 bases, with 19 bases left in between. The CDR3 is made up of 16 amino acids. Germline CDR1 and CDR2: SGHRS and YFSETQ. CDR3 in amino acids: CASSRDYSMRDEKLFF. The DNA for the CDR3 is TGCGCCAGCAGCAGGGACTATTCGATGAGGGATGAAAAACTGTTTTTT.

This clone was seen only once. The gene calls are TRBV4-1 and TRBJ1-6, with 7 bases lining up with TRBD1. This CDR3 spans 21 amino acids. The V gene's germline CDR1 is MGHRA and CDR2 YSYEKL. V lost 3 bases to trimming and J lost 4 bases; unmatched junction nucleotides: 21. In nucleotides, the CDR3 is TGCGCCAGCAGCCATCCCGAAACGGGACAGTCGACCTTAAATTATAATTCACCCCTCCACTTT. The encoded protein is CASSHPETGQSTLNYNSPLHF.

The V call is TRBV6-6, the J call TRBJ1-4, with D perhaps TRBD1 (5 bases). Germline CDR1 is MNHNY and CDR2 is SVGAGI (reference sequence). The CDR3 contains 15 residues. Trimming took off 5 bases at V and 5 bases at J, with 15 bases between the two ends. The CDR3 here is CASSPPGLQNEKLFF. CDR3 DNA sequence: TGTGCCAGCAGTCCCCCGGGACTACAGAATGAAAAACTGTTTTTT.

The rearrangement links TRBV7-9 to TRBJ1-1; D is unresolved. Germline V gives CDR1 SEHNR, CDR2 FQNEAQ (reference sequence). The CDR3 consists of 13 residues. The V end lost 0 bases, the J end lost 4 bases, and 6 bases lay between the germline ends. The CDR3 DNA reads TGTGCCAGCAGCTTAGCGGGCATCACTGAAGCTTTCTTT. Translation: CASSLAGITEAFF.

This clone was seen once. CDR3 loop: CASSLAGSGEEKPLHF. The DNA for the CDR3 is TGTGCCAGCAGCTTGGCAGGTTCGGGCGAGGAAAAACCCCTCCACTTT. V and J are TRBV5-6 and TRBJ1-6; no definite D call. V was clipped by 0 bases and J by 12 bases, with 19 bases between them. Germline V gene lookup returns CDR1 SGHDT and CDR2 YYEEEE. The CDR3 contains 16 residues.

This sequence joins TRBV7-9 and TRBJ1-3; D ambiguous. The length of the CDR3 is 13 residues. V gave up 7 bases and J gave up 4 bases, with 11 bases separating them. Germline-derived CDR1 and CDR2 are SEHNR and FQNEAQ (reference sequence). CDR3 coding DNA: TGTGCCAGCATGCGGGATCCAGGAAACACCATATATTTT. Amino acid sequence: CASMRDPGNTIYF.

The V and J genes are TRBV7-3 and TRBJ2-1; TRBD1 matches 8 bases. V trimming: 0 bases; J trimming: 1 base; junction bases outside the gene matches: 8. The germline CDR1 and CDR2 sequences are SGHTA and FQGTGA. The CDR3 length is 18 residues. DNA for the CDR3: TGTGCCAGCAGCTTAACCCCCGACAGGGGTGAATCCTACAATGAGCAGTTCTTC. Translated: CASSLTPDRGESYNEQFF.

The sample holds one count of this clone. The CDR3 loop reads CASSLWAGSSEQFF. Here the CDR3 DNA reads TGTGCCAGCAGCTTGTGGGCAGGGAGTAGTGAGCAGTTCTTC. The V and J genes are TRBV5-6 and TRBJ2-1; D might be TRBD1 or TRBD2, each matching 5 bases. CDR3 size: 14 residues. Germline CDR1 is SGHDT and CDR2 is YYEEEE. Deletions cut 1 base from V and 9 bases from J, with 14 bases between.

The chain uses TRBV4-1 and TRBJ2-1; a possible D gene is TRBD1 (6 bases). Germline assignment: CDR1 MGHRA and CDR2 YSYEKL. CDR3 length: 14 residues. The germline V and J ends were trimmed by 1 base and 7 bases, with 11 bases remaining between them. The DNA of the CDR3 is TGCGCCAGCAGCCAAGGCTCAGGGGTGAATGAGCAGTTCTTC. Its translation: CASSQGSGVNEQFF.

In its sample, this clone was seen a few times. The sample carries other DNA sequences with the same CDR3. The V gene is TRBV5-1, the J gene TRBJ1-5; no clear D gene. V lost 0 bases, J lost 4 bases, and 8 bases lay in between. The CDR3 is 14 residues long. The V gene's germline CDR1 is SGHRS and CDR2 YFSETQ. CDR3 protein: CASSLAPGNQPQHF. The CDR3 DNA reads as TGCGCCAGCAGCTTGGCGCCAGGTAATCAGCCCCAGCATTTT.

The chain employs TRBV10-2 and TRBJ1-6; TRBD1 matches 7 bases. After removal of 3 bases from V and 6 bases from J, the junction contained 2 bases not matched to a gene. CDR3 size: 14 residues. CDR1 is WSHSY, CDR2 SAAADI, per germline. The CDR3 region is CASSDRQGNSPLHF. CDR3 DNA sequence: TGCGCCAGCAGTGATAGACAGGGTAATTCACCCCTCCACTTT.

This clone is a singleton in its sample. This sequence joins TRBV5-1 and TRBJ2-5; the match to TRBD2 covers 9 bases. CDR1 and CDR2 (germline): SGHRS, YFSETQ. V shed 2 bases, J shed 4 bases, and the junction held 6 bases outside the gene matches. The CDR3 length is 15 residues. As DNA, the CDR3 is TGCGCCAGCAGCTTTAGCGGGGGTGGAGGAGAGACCCAGTACTTC. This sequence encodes CASSFSGGGGETQYF.